A selection of T cell receptor beta chains follows, all from one sample in a study of identical twins. Each CDR3 protein gets one entry after TCRdb re-called the 5' RACE reads with MiXCR. The data show around 680,000 distinct CDR3 sequences, 8.5% to 9.5% seen once. These sequences were also reported in another study, on yellow fever vaccine responses in identical twins.

Sequenced material: PBMCs. These receptors all come from a woman in her late teens or twenties in good health. CDR3s include the opening cysteine and the closing phenylalanine or tryptophan. Fields, in order: V gene, J gene, D gene, clone size, CDR3 protein, CDR3 DNA. A D gene is named only where the DNA matches it firmly. Expanded clones get a size class; other rows say once, few or many, or leave the size out.

TRBV5-6,TRBJ2-3,TRBD2,many,CASSLRGTSPVYDTQYF,TGTGCCAGCAGCTTGAGAGGGACTAGCCCTGTTTATGATACGCAGTATTTT
TRBV5-1,TRBJ1-4,TRBD1,many,CASSVDRAKLFF,TGCGCCAGCAGCGTGGACAGGGCTAAACTGTTTTTT
TRBV5-1,TRBJ2-3,.,many,CASSRDTSTDTQYF,TGCGCCAGCAGCCGGGACACCAGCACAGATACGCAGTATTTT
TRBV24-1,TRBJ2-1,TRBD2,many,CATSDPPSGEQFF,TGTGCCACCAGTGATCCTCCTAGCGGAGAGCAGTTCTTC
TRBV6-5,TRBJ2-1,TRBD2,few,CASSYSGFASGSRNEQFF,TGTGCCAGCAGTTACTCGGGTTTCGCTAGCGGGAGCCGAAATGAGCAGTTCTTC
TRBV4-3,TRBJ1-1,.,.,CASSQVIRDYSEAFF,TGCGCCAGCAGCCAAGTTATTCGGGACTATAGTGAAGCTTTCTTT
TRBV4-3,TRBJ2-2,.,.,CASSQDGGAGDPTGELFF,TGCGCCAGCAGCCAAGATGGGGGGGCCGGGGATCCCACCGGGGAGCTGTTTTTT
TRBV12-3/TRBV12-4,TRBJ1-5,TRBD1,few,CASSLDRGHQPQHF,TGTGCCAGCAGCCTCGACAGGGGCCATCAGCCCCAGCATTTT
TRBV6-5,TRBJ2-1,.,few,CASSYWVTDGHNEQFF,TGTGCCAGCAGTTACTGGGTCACGGACGGCCACAATGAGCAGTTCTTC
TRBV11-3,TRBJ2-2,.,.,CASSSRVQGTTGELFF,TGTGCCAGCAGCTCGAGGGTGCAGGGCACGACCGGGGAGCTGTTTTTT
TRBV7-6,TRBJ2-3,TRBD2,few,CASSLGKGLAGLTDTQYF,TGTGCCAGCAGCTTAGGGAAAGGCCTAGCGGGGCTCACAGATACGCAGTATTTT
TRBV12-3/TRBV12-4,TRBJ2-1,TRBD2,many,CASSLDRMERGNNEQFF,TGTGCCAGCAGTTTGGATCGTATGGAGCGGGGAAACAATGAGCAGTTCTTC
TRBV12-3/TRBV12-4,TRBJ2-1,.,many,CASSPGSGSYNEQFF,TGTGCCAGCAGTCCAGGGTCCGGTTCCTACAATGAGCAGTTCTTC
TRBV7-9,TRBJ2-7,TRBD2,.,CASSLSGATYEQYF,TGTGCCAGCAGCCTTAGCGGGGCCACCTACGAGCAGTACTTC
TRBV7-2,TRBJ2-3,.,many,CASRRASTDTQYF,TGTGCCAGCCGTCGAGCTAGCACAGATACGCAGTATTTT
TRBV20-1,TRBJ2-1,.,few,CSAVVPYNEQFF,TGCAGTGCCGTGGTCCCTTACAATGAGCAGTTCTTC
TRBV25-1,TRBJ2-1,.,many,CASSEKYNEQFF,TGTGCCAGCAGTGAAAAATACAATGAGCAGTTCTTC
TRBV15,TRBJ2-3,.,few,CATSRVATDTQYF,TGTGCCACCAGCAGAGTGGCAACAGATACGCAGTATTTT
TRBV3-1,TRBJ2-5,TRBD2,few,CASRLAGEKETQYF,TGTGCCAGCAGACTAGCGGGGGAGAAAGAGACCCAGTACTTC
TRBV3-1,TRBJ1-4,.,.,CASSQNREGKLFF,TGTGCCAGCAGCCAAAACCGAGAGGGAAAACTGTTTTTT
TRBV15,TRBJ2-5,.,few,CATSRDLGQETQYF,TGTGCCACCAGCAGAGATCTCGGACAAGAGACCCAGTACTTC
TRBV12-3/TRBV12-4,TRBJ2-2,.,many,CASSRQSTGELFF,TGTGCCAGCAGTCGACAGAGCACCGGGGAGCTGTTTTTT
TRBV20-1,TRBJ1-1,.,few,CSAERVAGTEAFF,TGCAGTGCCGAAAGGGTTGCGGGCACTGAAGCTTTCTTT
TRBV11-2,TRBJ2-3,TRBD2,.,CASAPGGLRTDTQYF,TGTGCCAGCGCCCCGGGGGGGTTAAGGACAGATACGCAGTATTTT
TRBV5-6,TRBJ2-6,.,.,CASSSTQGPGANVLTF,TGTGCCAGCAGCTCTACTCAGGGGCCCGGGGCCAACGTCCTGACTTTC